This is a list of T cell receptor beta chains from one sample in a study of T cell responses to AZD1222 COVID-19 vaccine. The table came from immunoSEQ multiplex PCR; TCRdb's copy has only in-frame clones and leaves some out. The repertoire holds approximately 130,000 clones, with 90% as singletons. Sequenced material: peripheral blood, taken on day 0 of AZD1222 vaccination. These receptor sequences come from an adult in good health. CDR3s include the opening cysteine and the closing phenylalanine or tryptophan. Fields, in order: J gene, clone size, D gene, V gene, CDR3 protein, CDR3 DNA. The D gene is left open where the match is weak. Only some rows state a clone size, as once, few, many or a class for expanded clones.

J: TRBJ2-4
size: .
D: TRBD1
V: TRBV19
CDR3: CASRPAPGQQNIQYF
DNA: TGTGCCAGTAGGCCCGCTCCGGGACAGCAAAACATTCAGTACTTC

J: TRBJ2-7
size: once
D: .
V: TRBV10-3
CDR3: CAISESGNGQYF
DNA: TGTGCCATCAGTGAGTCTGGGAATGGGCAGTACTTC

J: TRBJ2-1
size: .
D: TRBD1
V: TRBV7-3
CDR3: CASSDQGTGNNEQFF
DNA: TGTGCCAGCAGCGACCAAGGGACAGGGAACAATGAGCAGTTCTTC

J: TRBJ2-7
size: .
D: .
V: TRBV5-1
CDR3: CASSLDISSYEQYF
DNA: TGCGCCAGCAGCTTGGATATTAGCTCCTACGAGCAGTACTTC

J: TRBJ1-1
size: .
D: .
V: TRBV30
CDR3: CALDPGGSVSAFF
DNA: TGTGCCCTCGACCCTGGGGGTTCAGTGAGTGCTTTCTTT

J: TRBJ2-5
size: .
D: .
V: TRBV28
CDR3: CASSLSFGGVETQYF
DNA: TGTGCCAGCAGTTTATCCTTTGGGGGCGTTGAGACCCAGTACTTC

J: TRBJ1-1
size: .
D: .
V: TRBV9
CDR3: CASSARERAGTEAFF
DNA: TGTGCCAGCAGCGCCCGGGAGAGGGCGGGGACTGAAGCTTTCTTT

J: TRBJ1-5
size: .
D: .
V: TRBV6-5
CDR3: CASSSGGGWSNQPQHF
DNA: TGTGCCAGCAGTTCTGGGGGCGGTTGGAGCAATCAGCCCCAGCATTTT

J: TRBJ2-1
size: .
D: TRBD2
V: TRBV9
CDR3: CASSVAGGFDEQFF
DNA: TGTGCCAGCAGCGTAGCGGGAGGCTTCGATGAGCAGTTCTTC

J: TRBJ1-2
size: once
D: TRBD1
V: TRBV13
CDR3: CASADRDRRFYGYTF
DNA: TGTGCCAGCGCAGACCGGGACAGACGTTTTTATGGCTACACCTTC

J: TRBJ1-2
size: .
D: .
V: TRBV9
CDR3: CASSVQESYGYTF
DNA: TGTGCCAGCAGCGTACAGGAATCCTATGGCTACACCTTC

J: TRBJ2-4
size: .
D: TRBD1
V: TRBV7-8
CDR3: CASSLNDRGLAKNIQYF
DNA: TGTGCCAGCAGCCTAAATGACAGGGGACTAGCCAAAAACATTCAGTACTTC

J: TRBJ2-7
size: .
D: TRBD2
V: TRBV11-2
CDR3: CASVAGAWGSYEQYF
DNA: TGTGCCAGTGTAGCGGGAGCTTGGGGTTCCTACGAGCAGTACTTC

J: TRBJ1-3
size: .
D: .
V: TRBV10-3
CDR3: CAILLSGNTIYF
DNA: TGTGCCATCCTACTTTCTGGAAACACCATATATTTT

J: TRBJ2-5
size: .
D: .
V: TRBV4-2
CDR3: CASSQEQGSETQYF
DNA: TGTGCCAGCAGCCAAGAACAGGGATCAGAGACCCAGTACTTC

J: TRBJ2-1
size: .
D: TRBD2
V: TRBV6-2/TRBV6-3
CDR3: CASSYSGLAENEQFF
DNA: TGTGCCAGCAGTTACTCTGGACTAGCTGAGAATGAGCAGTTCTTC

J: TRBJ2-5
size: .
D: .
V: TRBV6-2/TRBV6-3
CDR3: CASSYSHHRAETQYF
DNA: TGTGCCAGCAGTTACTCCCATCACAGGGCAGAGACCCAGTACTTC

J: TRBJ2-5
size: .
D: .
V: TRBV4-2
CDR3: CASRDRFRETQYF
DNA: TGTGCCAGCAGAGACAGGTTTCGAGAGACCCAGTACTTC

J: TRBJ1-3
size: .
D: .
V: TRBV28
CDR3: CASSLTGTGNTIYF
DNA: TGTGCCAGCAGCCTAACAGGGACAGGAAACACCATATATTTT

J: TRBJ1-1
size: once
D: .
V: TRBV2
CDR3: CAAGGPMNTEAFF
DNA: TGTGCCGCTGGAGGGCCTATGAACACTGAAGCTTTCTTT

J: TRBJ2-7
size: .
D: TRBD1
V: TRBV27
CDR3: CASSFAGGHEQYF
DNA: TGTGCCAGCAGTTTTGCAGGGGGACACGAGCAGTACTTC

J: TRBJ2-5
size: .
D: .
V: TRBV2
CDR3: CASREGTEGETQYF
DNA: TGTGCCAGCAGGGAAGGTACTGAGGGAGAGACCCAGTACTTC

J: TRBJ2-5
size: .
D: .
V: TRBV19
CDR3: CASSPRNTQETQYF
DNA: TGTGCCAGTAGTCCCCGGAACACCCAGGAGACCCAGTACTTC

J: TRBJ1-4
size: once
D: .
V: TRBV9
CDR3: CASSVEVQGTEKLFF
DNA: TGTGCCAGCAGCGTAGAGGTCCAGGGCACGGAAAAACTGTTTTTT

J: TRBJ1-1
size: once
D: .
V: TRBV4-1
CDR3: CASSQEPEGTEAFF
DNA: TGCGCCAGCAGCCAAGAGCCGGAGGGCACTGAAGCTTTCTTT

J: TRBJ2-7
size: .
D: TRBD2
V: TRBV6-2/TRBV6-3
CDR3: CASSLPVAGEQYF
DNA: TGTGCCAGCAGTCTTCCGGTAGCGGGCGAGCAGTACTTC